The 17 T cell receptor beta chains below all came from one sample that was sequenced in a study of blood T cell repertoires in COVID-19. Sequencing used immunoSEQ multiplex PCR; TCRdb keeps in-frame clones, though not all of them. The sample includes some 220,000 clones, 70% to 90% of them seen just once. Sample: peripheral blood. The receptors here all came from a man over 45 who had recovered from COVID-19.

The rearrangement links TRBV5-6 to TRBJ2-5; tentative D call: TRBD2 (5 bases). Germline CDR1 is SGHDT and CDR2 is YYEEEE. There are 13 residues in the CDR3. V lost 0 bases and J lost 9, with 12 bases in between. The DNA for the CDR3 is TGTGCCAGCAGCTTGGTAGGGAGTAGGGCCCAGTACTTC. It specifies CASSLVGSRAQYF.

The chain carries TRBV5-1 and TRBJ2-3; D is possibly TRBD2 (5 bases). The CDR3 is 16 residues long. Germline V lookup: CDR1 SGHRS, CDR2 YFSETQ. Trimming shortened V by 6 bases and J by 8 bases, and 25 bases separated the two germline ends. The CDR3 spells CASTSTAGPSGGTQYF. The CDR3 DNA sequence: TGCGCCAGCACCTCAACCGCCGGGCCCTCCGGAGGTACGCAGTATTTT.

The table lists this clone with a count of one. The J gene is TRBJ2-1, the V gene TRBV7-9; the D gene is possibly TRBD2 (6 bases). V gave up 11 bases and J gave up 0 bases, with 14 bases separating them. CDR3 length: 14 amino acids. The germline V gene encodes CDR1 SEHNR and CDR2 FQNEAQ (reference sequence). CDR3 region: CAGQPGSSYNEQFF. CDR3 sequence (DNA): TGTGCCGGCCAGCCCGGGAGCTCCTACAATGAGCAGTTCTTC.

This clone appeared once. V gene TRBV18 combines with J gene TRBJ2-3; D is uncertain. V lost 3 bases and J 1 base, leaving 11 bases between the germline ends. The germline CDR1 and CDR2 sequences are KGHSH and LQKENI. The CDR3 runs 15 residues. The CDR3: CASSPSTLGTDTQYF. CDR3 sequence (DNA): TGTGCCAGCTCACCTAGCACCCTAGGCACAGATACGCAGTATTTT.

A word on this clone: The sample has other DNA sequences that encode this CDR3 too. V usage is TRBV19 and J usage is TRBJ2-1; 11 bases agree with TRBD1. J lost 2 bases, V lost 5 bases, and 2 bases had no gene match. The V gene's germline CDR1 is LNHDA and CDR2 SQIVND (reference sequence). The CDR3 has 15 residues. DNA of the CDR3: TGTGCCAGTAGTTTGGGACAGGGGGCCTACAATGAGCAGTTCTTC. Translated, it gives CASSLGQGAYNEQFF.

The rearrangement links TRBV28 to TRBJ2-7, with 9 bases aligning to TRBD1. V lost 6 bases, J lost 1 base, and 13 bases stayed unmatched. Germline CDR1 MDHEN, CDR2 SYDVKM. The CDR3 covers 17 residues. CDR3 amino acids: CASRFLLNRGRSYEQYF. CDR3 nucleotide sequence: TGTGCCAGCAGATTTCTGTTGAACAGGGGGCGGTCCTACGAGCAGTACTTC.

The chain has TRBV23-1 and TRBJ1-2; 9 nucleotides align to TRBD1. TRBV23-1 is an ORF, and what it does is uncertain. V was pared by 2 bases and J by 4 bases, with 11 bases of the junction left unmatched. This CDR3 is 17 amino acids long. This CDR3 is CASSQKGPTGGVYGYTF. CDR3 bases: TGCGCCAGCAGTCAAAAGGGGCCGACAGGGGGTGTCTATGGCTACACCTTC.

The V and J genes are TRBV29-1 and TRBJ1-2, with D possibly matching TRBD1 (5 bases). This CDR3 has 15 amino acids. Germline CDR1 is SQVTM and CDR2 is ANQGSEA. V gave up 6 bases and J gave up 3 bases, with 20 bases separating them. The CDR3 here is CSVTSTAGKDYGYTF. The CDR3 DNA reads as TGCAGCGTGACCTCGACGGCAGGGAAGGACTATGGCTACACCTTC.

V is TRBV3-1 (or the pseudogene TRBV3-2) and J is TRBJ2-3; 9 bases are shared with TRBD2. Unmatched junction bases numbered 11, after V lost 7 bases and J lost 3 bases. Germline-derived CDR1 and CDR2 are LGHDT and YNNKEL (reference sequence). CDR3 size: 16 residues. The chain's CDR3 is CASNLGAGGLTDTQYF. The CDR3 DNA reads TGTGCCAGCAACCTGGGCGCGGGAGGGTTGACAGATACGCAGTATTTT.

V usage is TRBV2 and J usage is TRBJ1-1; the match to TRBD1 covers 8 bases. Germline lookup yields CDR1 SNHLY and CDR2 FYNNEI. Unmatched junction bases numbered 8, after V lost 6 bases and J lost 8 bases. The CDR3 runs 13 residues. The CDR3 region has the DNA TGTGCCAGCAGAAGGCAGGGGGCGAACGAAGCTTTCTTT. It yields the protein CASRRQGANEAFF.

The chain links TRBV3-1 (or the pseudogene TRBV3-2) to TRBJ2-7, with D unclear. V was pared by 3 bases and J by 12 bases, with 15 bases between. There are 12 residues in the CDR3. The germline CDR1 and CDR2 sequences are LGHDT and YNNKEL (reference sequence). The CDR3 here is CASSHGPGRRYF. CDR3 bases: TGTGCCAGCAGCCACGGCCCAGGAAGGCGGTACTTC.

This CDR3 is CASSSVGTGAYEQYF. The CDR3 region has the DNA TGTGCCAGCAGTTCGGTGGGGACAGGGGCCTACGAGCAGTACTTC. The chain employs TRBV28 and TRBJ2-7; TRBD1 agrees at 10 bases. Per the germline V gene, CDR1 is MDHEN and CDR2 is SYDVKM. The CDR3 loop spans 15 amino acids. V trimming: 4 bases; J trimming: 2 bases; junction bases outside the gene matches: 5.

CDR3 residues: CSVGLAGGTGELFF. Written as DNA, the CDR3 is TGCAGCGTTGGGCTAGCGGGGGGCACCGGGGAGCTGTTTTTT. The chain is built from TRBV29-1 and TRBJ2-2; 11 bases agree with TRBD2. Germline CDR1 SQVTM, CDR2 ANQGSEA. There are 14 residues in the CDR3. After removal of 4 bases from V and 4 bases from J, the junction contained 2 bases not matched to a gene.

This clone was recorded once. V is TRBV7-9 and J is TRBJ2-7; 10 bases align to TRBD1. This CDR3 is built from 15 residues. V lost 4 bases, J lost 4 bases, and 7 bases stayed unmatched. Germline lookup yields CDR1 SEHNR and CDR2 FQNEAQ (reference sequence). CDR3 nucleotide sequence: TGTGCCAGCAGCTCTCCGGGACAGGGGAGGTACGAGCAGTACTTC. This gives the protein CASSSPGQGRYEQYF. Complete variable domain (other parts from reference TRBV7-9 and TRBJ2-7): DTGVSQNPRHKITKRGQNVTFRCDPISEHNRLYWYRQTLGQGPEFLTYFQNEAQLEKSRLLSDRFSAERPKGSFSTLEIQRTEQGDSAMYLCASSSPGQGRYEQYFGPGTRLTVT.

The CDR3 DNA follows: TGTGCCAGCCACCCCCCGCTACTAACTCCCAATCAGCCCCAGCATTTT. Translation: CASHPPLLTPNQPQHF. The chain employs TRBV28 and TRBJ1-5, with no clear D. The CDR3 consists of 16 residues. Trimming pared 8 bases from V and 3 bases from J, leaving 20 bases between. Germline loops: CDR1 MDHEN, CDR2 SYDVKM.

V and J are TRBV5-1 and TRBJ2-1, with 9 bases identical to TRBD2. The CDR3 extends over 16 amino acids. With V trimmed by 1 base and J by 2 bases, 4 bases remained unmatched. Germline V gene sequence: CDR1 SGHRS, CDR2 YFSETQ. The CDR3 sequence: CASSLSGGNPYNEQFF. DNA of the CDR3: TGCGCCAGCAGCTTGAGCGGGGGGAACCCCTACAATGAGCAGTTCTTC.

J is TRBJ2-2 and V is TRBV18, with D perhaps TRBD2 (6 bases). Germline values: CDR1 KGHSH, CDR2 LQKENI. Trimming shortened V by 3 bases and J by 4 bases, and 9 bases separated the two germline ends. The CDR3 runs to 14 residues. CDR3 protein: CASSPGLVTGELFF. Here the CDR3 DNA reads TGTGCCAGCTCACCGGGACTTGTCACCGGGGAGCTGTTTTTT.